This T cell receptor (beta chain) was identified in a study of blood T cells in healthy people across ages. Notes on this clonotype: Its antigen is unidentified.

CDR1 and CDR2 (germline): ENHRY, SYGVKD. The CDR3 runs 18 residues. V lost 6 bases and J lost 0, with 22 bases in between. A J-beta primer mix and a sample-barcoded 5' primer were used in a second PCR of about 7 to 12 cycles. TCRdb processed the 5' RACE reads anew with MiXCR; each CDR3 protein has one entry. The sample has around 1,800,000 distinct CDR3 sequences, roughly two fifths seen once. General study findings and limits: Reliance upon unsorted PBMCs precluded definitive naive versus antigen-experienced comparison. Observed TCR beta diversity per million T cells went down as age went up. This fall followed a roughly linear course with age.

Extracted total RNA amounted to at least 5.5 micrograms for each sample. This chain links TRBV10-3 with TRBJ2-3, with a tentative D call TRBD2 (5 bases). The specimen sequenced was blood. This receptor was identified in a human donor in good health. CDR3 sequence (DNA): TGTGCCATCAGGGAGGAGCGTCTTTCGGGCTCGAGCACAGATACGCAGTATTTT. Amino acid sequence: CAIREERLSGSSTDTQYF.